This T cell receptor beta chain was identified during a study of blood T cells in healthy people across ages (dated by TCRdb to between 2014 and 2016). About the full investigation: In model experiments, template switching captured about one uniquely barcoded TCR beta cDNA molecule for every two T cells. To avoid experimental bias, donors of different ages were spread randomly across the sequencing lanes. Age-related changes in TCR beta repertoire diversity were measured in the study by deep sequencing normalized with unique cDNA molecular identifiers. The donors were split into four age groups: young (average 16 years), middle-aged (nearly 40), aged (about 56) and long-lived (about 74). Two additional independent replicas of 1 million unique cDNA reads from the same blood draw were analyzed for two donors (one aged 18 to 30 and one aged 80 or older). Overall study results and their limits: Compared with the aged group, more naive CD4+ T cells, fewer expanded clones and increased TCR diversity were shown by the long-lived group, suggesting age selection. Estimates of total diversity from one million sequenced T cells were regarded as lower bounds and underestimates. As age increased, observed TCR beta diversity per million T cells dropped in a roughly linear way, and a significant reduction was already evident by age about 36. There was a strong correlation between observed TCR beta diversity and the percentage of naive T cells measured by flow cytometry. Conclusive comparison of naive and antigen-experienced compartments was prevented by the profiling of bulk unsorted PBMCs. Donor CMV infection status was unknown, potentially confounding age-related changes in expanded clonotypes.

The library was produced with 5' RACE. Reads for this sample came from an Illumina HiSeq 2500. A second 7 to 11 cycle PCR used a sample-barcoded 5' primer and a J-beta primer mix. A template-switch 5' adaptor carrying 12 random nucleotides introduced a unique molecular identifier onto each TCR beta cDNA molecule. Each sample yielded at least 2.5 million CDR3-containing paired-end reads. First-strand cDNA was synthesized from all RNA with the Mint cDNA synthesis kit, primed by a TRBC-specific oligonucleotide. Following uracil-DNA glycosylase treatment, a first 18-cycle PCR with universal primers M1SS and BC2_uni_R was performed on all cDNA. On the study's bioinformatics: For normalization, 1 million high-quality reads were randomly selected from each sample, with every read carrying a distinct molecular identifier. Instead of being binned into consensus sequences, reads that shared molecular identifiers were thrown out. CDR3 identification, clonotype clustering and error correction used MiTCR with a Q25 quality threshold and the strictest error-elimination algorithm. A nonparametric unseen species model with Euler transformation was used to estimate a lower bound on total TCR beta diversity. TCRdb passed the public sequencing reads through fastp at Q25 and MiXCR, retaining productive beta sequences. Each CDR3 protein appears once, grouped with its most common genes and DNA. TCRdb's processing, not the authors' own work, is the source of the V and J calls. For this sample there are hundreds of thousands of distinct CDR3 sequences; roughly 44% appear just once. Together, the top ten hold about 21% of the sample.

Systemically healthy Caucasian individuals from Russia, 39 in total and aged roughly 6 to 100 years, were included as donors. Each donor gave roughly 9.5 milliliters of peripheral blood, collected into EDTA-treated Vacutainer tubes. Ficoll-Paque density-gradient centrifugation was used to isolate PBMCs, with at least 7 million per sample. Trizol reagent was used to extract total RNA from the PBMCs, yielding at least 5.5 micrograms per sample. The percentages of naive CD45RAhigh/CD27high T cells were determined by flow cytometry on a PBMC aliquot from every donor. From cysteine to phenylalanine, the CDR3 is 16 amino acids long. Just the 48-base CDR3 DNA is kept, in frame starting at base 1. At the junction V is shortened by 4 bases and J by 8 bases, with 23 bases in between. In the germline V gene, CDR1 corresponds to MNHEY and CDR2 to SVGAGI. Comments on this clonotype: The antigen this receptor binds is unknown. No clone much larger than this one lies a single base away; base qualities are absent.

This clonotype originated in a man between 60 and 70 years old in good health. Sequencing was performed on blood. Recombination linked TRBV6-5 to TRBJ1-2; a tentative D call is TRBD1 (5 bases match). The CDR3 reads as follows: CASSWARPGRGGGYTF. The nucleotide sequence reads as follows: TGTGCCAGCAGTTGGGCCCGGCCAGGGAGAGGTGGGGGCTACACCTTC.